This T cell receptor (beta chain) was captured in a study of cytomegalovirus exposure and HLA in healthy donors. Study-wide results and caveats: One variant, a missense change in DCLRE1C, was linked in a later analysis to TCR beta V- and J-gene trimming.

V was pared by 7 bases and J by 5 bases, with 3 bases of the junction left unmatched. CDR3 size: 12 residues. Germline loops: CDR1 MDHEN, CDR2 SYDVKM. The PCR made use of 60 Vbeta and 13 Jbeta primers. Under the authors' procedure: In a later analysis, the count reached some 88 million unique TCR beta chains, with roughly 9.9 million shared. Measured with immunoSEQ multiplex PCR; TCRdb has only the in-frame clones, and not every one. Clone size and V and J calls were adopted from that table, with D and trimming inferred from the DNA. This listing includes under 40,000 clones. Of note for this clone: What it binds is unknown.

This rearrangement joins TRBV28 to TRBJ1-1; 8 bases are a match to TRBD1. The sample taken for sequencing was PBMCs. The TCR was taken from a woman aged 35 to 49 in good health and CMV-seropositive. The DNA of the CDR3 is TGTGCCAGCAACAGGGGGTTGACTGAAGCTTTCTTT. It translates to CASNRGLTEAFF.